This TCR beta chain was found in a study of T cell clusters in autoimmune cytopenias. Study-wide results and limits: The T cell clusters came from computational analysis alone and lack functional validation. TRB repertoire shifts in secondary cytopenia and chronic lymphocytic leukemia mostly reflected lymphoma, not autoimmunity. Compared with active autoimmune hepatitis patients, healthy donors showed approximately 3.3-fold more exclusive TRB clusters.

TRB was amplified from approximately 250 ng of peripheral blood genomic DNA per sample. This CDR3 has 12 residues. Per germline, CDR1 SGHNT and CDR2 YYREEE (reference sequence). On this clonotype: What it binds is not known.

Multiplex touch-down PCR amplified TRB using TRB-A and TRB-B pools in one tube. TCRdb reprocessed the multiplex PCR reads and reports one entry per CDR3 protein, with no DNA. The sample has around 8,000 distinct CDR3 sequences. V and J are TRBV5-4 and TRBJ2-3. Specimen: peripheral blood. This TCR was recovered from a human donor with an autoimmune cytopenia or autoimmune hepatitis (not recorded which). CDR3 sequence: CASSSFTDTQYF.